This entry lists 2 T cell receptor beta chains sequenced from one sample in a study of T-cell memory formation after mild COVID-19. TCRdb independently ran MiXCR on the 5' RACE reads; one entry per CDR3 protein. The sample consists of just under 550,000 distinct CDR3 sequences, roughly 22% of them appearing once. The sequenced sample consisted of PBMCs or a T cell subset sorted from them (not recorded which). The receptor source for this set is an adult woman who had mild COVID-19 (a few samples of this study predate the infection). Cell type and time point are not known.

This clonotype showed up just a few times. The V gene is TRBV11-3, the J gene TRBJ2-5, with D hard to call. CDR3 size: 13 residues. Looked up from germline, CDR1 is SGHNT and CDR2 is YENEEA. V was cut by 3 bases and J by 3 bases, with 8 bases left in between. Here the CDR3 reads CASSFPEKETQYF. CDR3 DNA sequence: TGTGCCAGCAGCTTTCCTGAGAAAGAGACCCAGTACTTC.

CDR3 protein: CASSHWTSGIAETQYF. The CDR3 bases are TGTGCCAGCAGCCATTGGACTAGCGGGATAGCGGAGACCCAGTACTTC. The chain employs TRBV7-9 and TRBJ2-5, with 12 bases identical to TRBD2. This CDR3 has 16 residues. Germline V gene sequence: CDR1 SEHNR, CDR2 FQNEAQ (reference sequence). V dropped 5 bases and J dropped 5; count of bases not matched to a gene: 9.